The T cell receptor beta chain described here comes from a study of blood T cell repertoires in COVID-19. Study details: T cells, B-cell-depleted T cells, or PBMCs provided the cDNA or gDNA that served as material.

The protocol was immunoSEQ multiplex PCR, while the TCRdb copy is restricted to in-frame clones and leaves out a portion. The sample shows roughly 150,000 clones, roughly nine tenths of them seen only once. The ends were cut back, 1 base at V and 2 bases at J, with 8 bases in the middle. The CDR3 runs 14 residues. Germline CDR1 reads SGHTA; CDR2 reads FQGNSA. The receptor was derived from a human donor in a cohort sampled during active COVID-19. The chain recombines TRBV7-2 with TRBJ1-2, with D possibly TRBD1 on 5 matching bases. Sample: peripheral blood. The CDR3 here is CASSLGQGNYGYTF. The CDR3 DNA is TGTGCCAGCAGCTTAGGCCAGGGCAACTATGGCTACACCTTC. The variable domain in full, completed from reference TRBV7-2 and TRBJ1-2, reads GAGVSQSPSNKVTEKGKDVELRCDPISGHTALYWYRQSLGQGLEFLIYFQGNSAPDKSGLPSDRFSAERTGGSVSTLTIQRTQQEDSAVYLCASSLGQGNYGYTFGSGTRLTVV.